This T cell receptor beta chain was documented in a study of T cells after yellow fever vaccination. Study-level findings and limits: Highly abundant clonotypes carried over from the bulk population could end up in FACS-sorted repertoires as contaminants. Subsequent booster samples again held most clones from primary vaccination (just under 98% CD4, roughly 90% CD8). Weaker, the secondary response peaked sooner, at day 5 versus 15.

Germline CDR1 reads ENHRY; CDR2 reads SYGVKD. CDR3 length: 14 amino acids. The V and J ends lost 6 bases and 6 bases, in that order; junction bases with no gene match: 10. This clonotype has just a few counts. Its specificity is unknown. UMIs and a universal primer site were added when TCR cDNA was made by 5'RACE template switching. TCRdb reprocessed the 5' RACE reads via MiXCR and lists one record per CDR3 protein. The data hold hundreds of thousands of distinct CDR3 sequences, with 15% to 20% observed a single time. The origin of this receptor is a man younger than 45 who received the YFV17D yellow fever vaccine. This material consisted of PBMCs, taken 15 days after the yellow fever booster vaccination. The J gene is TRBJ2-7, the V gene TRBV10-3; 8 bases match TRBD1. CDR3 in DNA: TGTGCCATCAGCCCCCCTGGACAGGGCGGCGAGCAGTACTTC. Translated: CAISPPGQGGEQYF.